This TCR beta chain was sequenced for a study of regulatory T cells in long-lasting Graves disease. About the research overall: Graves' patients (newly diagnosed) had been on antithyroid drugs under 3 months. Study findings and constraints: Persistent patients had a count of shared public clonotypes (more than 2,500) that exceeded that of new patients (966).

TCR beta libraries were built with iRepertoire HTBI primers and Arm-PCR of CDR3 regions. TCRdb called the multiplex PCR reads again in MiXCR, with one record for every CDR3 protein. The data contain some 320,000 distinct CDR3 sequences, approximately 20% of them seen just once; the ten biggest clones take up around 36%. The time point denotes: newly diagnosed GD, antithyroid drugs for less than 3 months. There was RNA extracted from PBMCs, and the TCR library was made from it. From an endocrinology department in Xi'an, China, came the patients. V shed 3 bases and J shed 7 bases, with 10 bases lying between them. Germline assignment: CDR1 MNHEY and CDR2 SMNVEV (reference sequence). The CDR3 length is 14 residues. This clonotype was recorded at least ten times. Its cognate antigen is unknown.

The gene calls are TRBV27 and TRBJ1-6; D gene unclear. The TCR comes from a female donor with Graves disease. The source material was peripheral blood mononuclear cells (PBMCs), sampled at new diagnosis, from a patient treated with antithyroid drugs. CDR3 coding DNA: TGTGCCAGCAGTTTTTCCCTACCCAATTCACCCCTCCACTTT. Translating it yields CASSFSLPNSPLHF.